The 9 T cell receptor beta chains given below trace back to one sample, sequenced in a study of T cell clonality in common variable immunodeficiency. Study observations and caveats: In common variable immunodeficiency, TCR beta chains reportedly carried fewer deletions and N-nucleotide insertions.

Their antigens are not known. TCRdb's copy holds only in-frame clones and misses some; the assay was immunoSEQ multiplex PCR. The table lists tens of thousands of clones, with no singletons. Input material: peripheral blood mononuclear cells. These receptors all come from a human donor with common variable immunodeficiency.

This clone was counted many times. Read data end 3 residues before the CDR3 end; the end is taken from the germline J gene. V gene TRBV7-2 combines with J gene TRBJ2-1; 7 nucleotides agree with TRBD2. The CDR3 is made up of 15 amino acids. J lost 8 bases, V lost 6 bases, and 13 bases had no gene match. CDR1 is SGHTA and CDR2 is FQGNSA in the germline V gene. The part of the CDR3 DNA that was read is TGTGCCAGCAGACCCGGCGGGAGCTTTACCCATGAG. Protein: CASRPGGSFTHE. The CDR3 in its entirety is CASRPGGSFTHEQFF.

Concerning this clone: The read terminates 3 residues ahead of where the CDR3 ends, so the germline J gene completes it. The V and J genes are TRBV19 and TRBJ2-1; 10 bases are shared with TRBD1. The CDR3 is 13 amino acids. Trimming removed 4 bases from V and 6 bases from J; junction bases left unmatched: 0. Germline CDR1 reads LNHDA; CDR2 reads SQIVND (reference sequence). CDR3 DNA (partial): TGTGCCAGTAGTAGGACAGGGGGCAATGAG. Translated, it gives CASSRTGGNE. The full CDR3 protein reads CASSRTGGNEQFF.

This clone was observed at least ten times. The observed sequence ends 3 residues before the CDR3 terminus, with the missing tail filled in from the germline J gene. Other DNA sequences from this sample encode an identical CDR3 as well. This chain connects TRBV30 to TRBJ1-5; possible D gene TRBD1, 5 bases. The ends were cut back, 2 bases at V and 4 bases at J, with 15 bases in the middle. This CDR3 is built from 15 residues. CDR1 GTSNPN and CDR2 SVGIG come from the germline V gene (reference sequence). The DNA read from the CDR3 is TGTGCCTGGAGTTTAGGAGGGGCTGGGAATCAGCCC. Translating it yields CAWSLGGAGNQP. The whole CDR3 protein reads CAWSLGGAGNQPQHF.

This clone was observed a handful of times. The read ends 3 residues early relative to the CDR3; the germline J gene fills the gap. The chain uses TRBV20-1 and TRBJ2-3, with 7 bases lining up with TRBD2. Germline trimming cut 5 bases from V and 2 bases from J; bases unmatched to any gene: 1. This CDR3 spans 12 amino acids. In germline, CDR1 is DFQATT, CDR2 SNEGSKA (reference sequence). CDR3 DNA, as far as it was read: TGCAGTGCTGGGGACTACACAGATACG. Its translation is CSAGDYTDT. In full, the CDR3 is CSAGDYTDTQYF.

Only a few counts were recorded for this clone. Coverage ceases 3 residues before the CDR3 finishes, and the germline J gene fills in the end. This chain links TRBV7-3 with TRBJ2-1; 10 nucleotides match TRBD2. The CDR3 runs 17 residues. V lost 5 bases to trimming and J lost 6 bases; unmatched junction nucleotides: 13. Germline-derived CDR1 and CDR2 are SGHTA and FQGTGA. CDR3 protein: CASSLERGLADSNEQFF. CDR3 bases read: TGTGCCAGCAGCCTAGAGCGAGGACTAGCGGATTCCAATGAG.

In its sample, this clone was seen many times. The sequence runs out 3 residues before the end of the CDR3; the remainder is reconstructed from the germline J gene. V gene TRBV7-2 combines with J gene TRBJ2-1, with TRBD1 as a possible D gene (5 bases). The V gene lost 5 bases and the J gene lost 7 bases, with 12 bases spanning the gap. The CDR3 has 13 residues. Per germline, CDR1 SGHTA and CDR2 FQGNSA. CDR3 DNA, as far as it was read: TGTGCCAGCAGCATTGACAGTTGGAATGAG. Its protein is CASSIDSWNE. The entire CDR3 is CASSIDSWNEQFF.

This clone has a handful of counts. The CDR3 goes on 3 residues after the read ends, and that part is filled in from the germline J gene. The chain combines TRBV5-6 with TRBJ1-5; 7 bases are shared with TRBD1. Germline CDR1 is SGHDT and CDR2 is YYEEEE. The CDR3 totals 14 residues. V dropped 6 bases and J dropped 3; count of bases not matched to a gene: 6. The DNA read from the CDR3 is TGTGCCAGCACCCTACAGGGGATCAATCAGCCC. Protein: CASTLQGINQP. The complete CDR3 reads CASTLQGINQPQHF.

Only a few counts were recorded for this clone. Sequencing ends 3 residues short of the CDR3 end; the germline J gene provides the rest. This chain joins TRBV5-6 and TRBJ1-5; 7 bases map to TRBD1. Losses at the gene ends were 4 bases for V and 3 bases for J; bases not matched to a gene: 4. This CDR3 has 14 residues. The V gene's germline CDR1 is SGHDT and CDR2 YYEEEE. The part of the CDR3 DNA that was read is TGTGCCAGCAGCCGGGGACAGTACAATCAGCCC. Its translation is CASSRGQYNQP. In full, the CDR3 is CASSRGQYNQPQHF. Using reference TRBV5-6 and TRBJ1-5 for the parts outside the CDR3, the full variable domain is DAGVTQSPTHLIKTRGQQVTLRCSPKSGHDTVSWYQQALGQGPQFIFQYYEEEERQRGNFPDRFSGHQFPNYSSELNVNALLLGDSALYLCASSRGQYNQPQHFGDGTRLSIL.

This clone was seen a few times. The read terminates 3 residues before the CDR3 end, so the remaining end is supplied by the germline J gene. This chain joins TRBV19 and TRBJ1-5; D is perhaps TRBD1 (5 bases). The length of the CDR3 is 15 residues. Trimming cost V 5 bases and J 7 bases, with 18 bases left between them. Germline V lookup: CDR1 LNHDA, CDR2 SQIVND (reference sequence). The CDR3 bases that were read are TGTGCCAGTAGTCTTTTTCAGGGAAATGGACAGCCC. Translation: CASSLFQGNGQP. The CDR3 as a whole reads CASSLFQGNGQPQHF.